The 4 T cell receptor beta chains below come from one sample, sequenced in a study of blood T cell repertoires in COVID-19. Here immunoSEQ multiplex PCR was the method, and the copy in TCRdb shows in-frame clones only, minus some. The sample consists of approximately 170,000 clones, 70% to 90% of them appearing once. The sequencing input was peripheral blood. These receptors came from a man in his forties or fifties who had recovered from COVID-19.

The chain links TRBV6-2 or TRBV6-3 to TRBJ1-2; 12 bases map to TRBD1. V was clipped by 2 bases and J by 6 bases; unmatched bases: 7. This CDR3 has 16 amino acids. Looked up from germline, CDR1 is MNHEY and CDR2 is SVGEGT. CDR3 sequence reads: CASSYTGQGARDGYTF. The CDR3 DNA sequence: TGTGCCAGCAGTTACACGGGACAGGGGGCCCGCGATGGCTACACCTTC.

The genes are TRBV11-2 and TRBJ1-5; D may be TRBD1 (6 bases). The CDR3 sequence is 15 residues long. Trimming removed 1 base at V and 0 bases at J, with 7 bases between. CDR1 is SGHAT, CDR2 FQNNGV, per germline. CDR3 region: CASSLGTASNQPQHF. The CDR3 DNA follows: TGTGCCAGCAGCTTAGGGACAGCTAGCAATCAGCCCCAGCATTTT.

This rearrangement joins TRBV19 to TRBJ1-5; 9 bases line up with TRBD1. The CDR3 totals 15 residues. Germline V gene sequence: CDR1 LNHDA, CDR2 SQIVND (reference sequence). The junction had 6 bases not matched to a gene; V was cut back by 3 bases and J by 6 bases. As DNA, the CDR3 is TGTGCCAGTAGTATTCAACAGGGGGCCGGTCAGCCCCAGCATTTT. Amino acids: CASSIQQGAGQPQHF. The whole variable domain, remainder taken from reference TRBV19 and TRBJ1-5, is DGGITQSPKYLFRKEGQNVTLSCEQNLNHDAMYWYRQDPGQGLRLIYYSQIVNDFQKGDIAEGYSVSREKKESFPLTVTSAQKNPTAFYLCASSIQQGAGQPQHFGDGTRLSIL.

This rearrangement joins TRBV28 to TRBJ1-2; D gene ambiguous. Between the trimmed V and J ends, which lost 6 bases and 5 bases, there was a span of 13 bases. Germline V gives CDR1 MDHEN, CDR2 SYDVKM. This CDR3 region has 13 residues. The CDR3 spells CASRIGILYGYTF. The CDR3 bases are TGTGCCAGCAGAATCGGGATTCTTTATGGCTACACCTTC.